Reported below is one T cell receptor beta chain. A much larger clonotype is one base distant, so this may be a read error. This sample stems from a study of blood T cells in healthy people across ages. The CDR3 length is 11 residues. The germline V gene encodes CDR1 DFQATT and CDR2 SNEGSKA (reference sequence). Together with a sample-barcoded 5' primer, a J-beta primer mix was included in a second PCR lasting about 6 to 12 cycles. Using its own MiXCR run on the 5' RACE reads, TCRdb lists one record per CDR3 protein. The table records about a million distinct CDR3 sequences, roughly two fifths of them present only once.

The sequencing sample was made of blood. The chain employs TRBV20-1 and TRBJ2-3; D remains unclear. The clonotype originates from a man aged 18 to 29 in good health. The CDR3 spells CNRPKEDTQYF. The CDR3 DNA is TGCAACAGACCAAAGGAAGATACGCAGTATTTT.